The source of this T cell receptor (beta chain) is a study of technical replicates of blood from a handful of donors (dated by TCRdb to 2017 to 2019). About this clone itself: No antigen is known for it. Qualities for individual bases were not recorded, and no much larger clone is one base off.

Sequences SQVTM (CDR1) and ANQGSEA (CDR2) are obtained from the germline V gene. The CDR3 covers 13 residues, taking in both the cysteine and the phenylalanine. CDR3 DNA only is kept here, 39 bases in frame from base 1. V lost 3 bases and J lost 2 bases; the stretch between them is 10 bases long. The library was made by the immunoSEQ multiplex PCR assay. TCRdb re-hosts the immuneACCESS table, in-frame sequences only. Its copies lack some clones; in the studies checked, an unresolved V gene accounts for under half of them, and the cause for the rest is not known. The sample table records 45,000 to 55,000 clones; approximately 94% of these occur just once. The top ten constitute 0.35% to 0.5% of the sample.

The sequenced sample was T cells isolated from PBMCs. This receptor chain uses TRBV29-1 and TRBJ1-2; confidence is insufficient to name the D gene. The clonotype originates from a human donor in good health. This receptor carries the CDR3 CSVDTDTNYGYTF. The bases are TGCAGCGTTGATACAGACACGAACTATGGCTACACCTTC.